Included here is one T cell receptor (beta chain) sequence, with context. Antigen unknown. The entry originates in a study of OX40 agonist ivuxolimab in advanced cancers. Study-wide context: Dosing consisted of intravenous ivuxolimab at 0.01 to 10 mg/kg every 2 weeks. Study-wide results and caveats: In the 0.1 to 3.0 mg/kg range, CD4+ and CD8+ blood T cells had expanded clonally by week 6.

This CDR3 has 15 amino acids. Germline V gives CDR1 SGHDT, CDR2 YYEEEE. The ends were cut back, 0 bases at V and 8 bases at J, with 12 bases in the middle. Here immunoSEQ multiplex PCR was the method, and the copy in TCRdb shows in-frame clones only, minus some. Among approximately 69,000 clones, around 80% were seen once, and the ten largest hold about 1%. This rearrangement joins TRBV5-6 to TRBJ1-6; a weak D match, TRBD1 (6 bases). This TCR was sampled from an adult with an advanced solid tumor such as melanoma, head and neck, liver or kidney cancer. This specimen consisted of CD4+ or CD8+ T cells sorted from blood, obtained in a trial of the OX40 agonist ivuxolimab. CDR3: CASSLDTGLDSPLHF. In nucleotides, the CDR3 is TGTGCCAGCAGCTTGGACACAGGGTTGGATTCACCCCTCCACTTT.